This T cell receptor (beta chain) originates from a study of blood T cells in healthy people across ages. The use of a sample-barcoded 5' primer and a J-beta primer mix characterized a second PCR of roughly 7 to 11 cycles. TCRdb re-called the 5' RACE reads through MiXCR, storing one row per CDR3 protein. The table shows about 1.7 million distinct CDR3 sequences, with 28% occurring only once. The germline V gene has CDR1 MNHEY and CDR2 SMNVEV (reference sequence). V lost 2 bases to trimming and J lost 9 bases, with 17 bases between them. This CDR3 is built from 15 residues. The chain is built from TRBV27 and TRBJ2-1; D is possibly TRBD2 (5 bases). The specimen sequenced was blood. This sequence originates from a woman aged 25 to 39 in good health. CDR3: CASSLVRIRRSEQFF. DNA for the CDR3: TGTGCCAGCAGTTTAGTTCGAATTAGGAGGAGTGAGCAGTTCTTC.